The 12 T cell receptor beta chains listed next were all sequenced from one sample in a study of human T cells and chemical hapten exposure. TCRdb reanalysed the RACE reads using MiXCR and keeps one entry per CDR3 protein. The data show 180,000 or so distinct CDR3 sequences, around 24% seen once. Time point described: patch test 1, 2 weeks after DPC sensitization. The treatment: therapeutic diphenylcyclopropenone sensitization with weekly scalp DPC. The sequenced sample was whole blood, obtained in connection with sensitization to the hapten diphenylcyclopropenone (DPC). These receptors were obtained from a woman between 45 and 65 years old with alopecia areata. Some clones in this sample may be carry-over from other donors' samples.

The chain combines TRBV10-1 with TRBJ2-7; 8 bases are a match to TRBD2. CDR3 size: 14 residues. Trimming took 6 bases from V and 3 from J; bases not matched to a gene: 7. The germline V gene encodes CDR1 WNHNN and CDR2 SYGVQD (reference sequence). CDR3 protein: CASSVWREDYEQYF. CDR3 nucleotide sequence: TGCGCCAGCAGCGTTTGGCGGGAGGACTACGAGCAGTACTTC.

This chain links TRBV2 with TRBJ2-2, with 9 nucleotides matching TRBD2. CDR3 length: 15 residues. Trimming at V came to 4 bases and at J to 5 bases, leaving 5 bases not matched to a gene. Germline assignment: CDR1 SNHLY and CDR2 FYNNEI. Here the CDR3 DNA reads TGTGCCAGCAGTGTAAATAGCGGGAGTACCGGGGAGCTGTTTTTT. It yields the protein CASSVNSGSTGELFF.

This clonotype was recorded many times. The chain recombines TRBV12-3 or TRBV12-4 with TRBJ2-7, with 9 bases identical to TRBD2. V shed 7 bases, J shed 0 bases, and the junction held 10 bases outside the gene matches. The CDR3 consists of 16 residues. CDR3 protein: CASTWGLAGSSYEQYF. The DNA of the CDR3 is TGTGCCAGCACCTGGGGCCTAGCGGGAAGCTCCTACGAGCAGTACTTC.

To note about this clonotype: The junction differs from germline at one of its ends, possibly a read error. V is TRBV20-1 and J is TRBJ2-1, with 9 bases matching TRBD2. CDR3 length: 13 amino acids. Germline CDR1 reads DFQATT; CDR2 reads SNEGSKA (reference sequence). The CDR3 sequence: CSARFLAGRVELF. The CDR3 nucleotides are TGCAGTGCTAGGTTTCTAGCGGGAAGGGTCGAGCTCTTC.

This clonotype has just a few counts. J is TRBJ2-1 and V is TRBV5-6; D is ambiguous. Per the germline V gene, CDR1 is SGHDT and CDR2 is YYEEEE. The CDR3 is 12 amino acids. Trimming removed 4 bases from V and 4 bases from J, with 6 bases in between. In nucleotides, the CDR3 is TGTGCCAGCAGCATAACGTACAATGAGCAGTTCTTC. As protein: CASSITYNEQFF.

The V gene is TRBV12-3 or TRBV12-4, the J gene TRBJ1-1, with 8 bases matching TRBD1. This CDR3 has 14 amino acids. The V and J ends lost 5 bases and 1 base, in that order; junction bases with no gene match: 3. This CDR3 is CASSPTGGNTEAFF. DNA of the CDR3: TGTGCCAGCAGTCCTACAGGGGGGAACACTGAAGCTTTCTTT.

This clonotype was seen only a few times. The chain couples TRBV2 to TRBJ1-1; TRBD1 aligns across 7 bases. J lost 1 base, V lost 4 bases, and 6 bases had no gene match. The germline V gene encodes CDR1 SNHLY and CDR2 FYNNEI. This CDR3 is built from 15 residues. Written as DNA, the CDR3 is TGTGCCAGCAGTGTGAGGGGGCGCAGGAACACTGAAGCTTTCTTT. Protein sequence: CASSVRGRRNTEAFF.

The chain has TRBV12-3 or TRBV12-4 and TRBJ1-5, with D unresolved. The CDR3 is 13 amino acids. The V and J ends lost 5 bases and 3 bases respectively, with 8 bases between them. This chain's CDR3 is CASSVGFNQPQHF. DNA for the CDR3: TGTGCCAGCAGTGTCGGCTTCAATCAGCCCCAGCATTTT.

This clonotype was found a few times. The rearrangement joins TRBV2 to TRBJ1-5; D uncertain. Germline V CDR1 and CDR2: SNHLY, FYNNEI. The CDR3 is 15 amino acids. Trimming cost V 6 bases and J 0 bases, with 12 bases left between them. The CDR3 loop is CASREHLNSNQPQHF. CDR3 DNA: TGTGCCAGCAGGGAACACCTAAATAGCAATCAGCCCCAGCATTTT.

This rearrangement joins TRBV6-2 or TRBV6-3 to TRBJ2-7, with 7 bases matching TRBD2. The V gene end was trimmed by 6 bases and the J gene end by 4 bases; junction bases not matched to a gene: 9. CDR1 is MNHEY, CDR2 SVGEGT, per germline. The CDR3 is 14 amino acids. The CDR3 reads CASRPSGTVYEQYF. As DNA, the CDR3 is TGTGCCAGCAGACCGAGCGGGACCGTGTACGAGCAGTACTTC.

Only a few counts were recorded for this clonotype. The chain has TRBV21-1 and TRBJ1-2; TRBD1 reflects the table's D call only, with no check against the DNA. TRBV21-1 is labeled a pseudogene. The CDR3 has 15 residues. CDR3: CASSNRMTGNYGYTF. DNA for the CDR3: TGTGCCAGCAGCAATCGGATGACAGGGAACTATGGCTACACCTTC.

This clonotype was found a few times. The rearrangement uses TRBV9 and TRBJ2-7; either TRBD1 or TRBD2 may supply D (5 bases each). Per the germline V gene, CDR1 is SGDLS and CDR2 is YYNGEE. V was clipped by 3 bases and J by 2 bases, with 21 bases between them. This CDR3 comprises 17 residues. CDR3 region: CASSAPPGTLPPYEQYF. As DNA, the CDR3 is TGTGCCAGCAGCGCCCCCCCCGGGACCCTACCTCCCTACGAGCAGTACTTC. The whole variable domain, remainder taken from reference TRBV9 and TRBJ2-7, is DSGVTQTPKHLITATGQRVTLRCSPRSGDLSVYWYQQSLDQGLQFLIQYYNGEERAKGNILERFSAQQFPDLHSELNLSSLELGDSALYFCASSAPPGTLPPYEQYFGPGTRLTVT.